This T cell receptor (beta chain) derives from a study of shared clonotypes between healthy human individuals. The study drew its donors from healthy HIV-negative adults without recent acute infections or vaccinations. Germline trimming cut 5 bases from V and 5 bases from J; bases unmatched to any gene: 4. Germline CDR1 LNHDA, CDR2 SQIVND (reference sequence). The CDR3 has 14 residues. Each subset's genomic DNA was shared equally among a number of immunoSEQ plates. Data came from immunoSEQ multiplex PCR; TCRdb stores just in-frame clones and leaves some out. The data contain 1.6 million or so clones, roughly 95% of them singletons. Points on this clone: Its matching antigen is unknown.

Notes on the study in general: Sorted-subset samples were not fully sequenced, rarefaction indicated. Across subsets, estimated richness was generally greater for naive than for memory populations.

This TCR was recovered from a man aged 25 to 40 in good health. The sequencing input was naive CD4+ T cells sorted from blood. Subset denoted: CD45RA+ positively selected. V and J are TRBV19 and TRBJ2-5; TRBD2 agrees at 11 bases. CDR3 sequence reads: CASSLTSGTETQYF. The CDR3 nucleotides are TGTGCCAGTAGTTTGACTAGCGGGACTGAGACCCAGTACTTC.